This TCR beta chain was retrieved from a study of cytomegalovirus exposure and HLA in healthy donors. Points from the study as a whole: Analysis was performed later, and it showed HLA-associated TCR beta chains to be more clonally expanded than equally common others. Later work found that TCR association rates differed between HLA loci; DRB1 had the most and HLA-C the fewest. The listing of roughly 160 TCR beta chains classed them as cytomegalovirus-associated. Presence/absence analyses took donor sequencing depth as roughly uniform.

Of note for this clone: What it recognizes is unknown.

The PCR ran on 60 Vbeta and 13 Jbeta primers. Repertoires were generated with immunoSEQ multiplex PCR, while TCRdb's copy carries only in-frame clones and drops some. The sample yields around 150,000 clones, roughly 80% seen once. The V end lost 6 bases, the J end lost 0 bases, and 9 bases lay between the germline ends. The CDR3 sequence is 14 residues long. Germline CDR1 reads SNHLY; CDR2 reads FYNNEI. The gene calls are TRBV2 and TRBJ2-1; D is perhaps TRBD1 (6 bases). This TCR came from a man aged 30-40 years in good health and CMV-seropositive. The sequenced sample consisted of PBMCs. The CDR3 protein is CASSLGGSYNEQFF. The CDR3 DNA is TGTGCCAGCAGCTTAGGGGGCTCCTACAATGAGCAGTTCTTC.